Shown below are 11 T cell receptor beta chains from a single sample sequenced in a study of T cells in Graves' hyperthyroidism and ophthalmopathy. Amplified regions were TCR beta CDR3 sequences from RNA transcripts. The TCR CDR3 first-round RT-PCR relied on the HTBI primer set. TCRdb reprocessed the multiplex PCR reads with MiXCR, giving one entry per CDR3 protein. Of 300,000 or so distinct CDR3 sequences in the sample, about 18% were seen once. The sequenced sample consisted of blood. These receptors came from a woman aged 60-70 years with Graves' ophthalmopathy.

This clonotype was detected a few times. The chain employs TRBV5-8 and TRBJ2-7, with no clear D. V lost 1 base to trimming and J lost 5 bases, with 4 bases between them. The CDR3 runs 11 residues. CDR1 and CDR2 (germline): SGHTS, YDEGEE. The CDR3 sequence: CASSLSHEQYF. For the CDR3, the DNA is TGTGCCAGCAGCTTGTCCCACGAGCAGTACTTC. Filled out from reference TRBV5-8 and TRBJ2-7, the complete variable domain reads EAGVTQSPTHLIKTRGQQATLRCSPISGHTSVYWYQQALGLGLQFLLWYDEGEERNRGNFPPRFSGRQFPNYSSELNVNALELEDSALYLCASSLSHEQYFGPGTRLTVT.

This clonotype came up many times. V and J are TRBV5-1 and TRBJ2-1; the D gene is possibly TRBD2 (5 bases). V dropped 1 base and J dropped 3 bases, with 11 bases sitting between them. Germline lookup yields CDR1 SGHRS and CDR2 YFSETQ. The CDR3 has 15 amino acids. CDR3 nucleotide sequence: TGCGCCAGCAGCTTGAATCCGGGATTCTACAATGAGCAGTTCTTC. It encodes CASSLNPGFYNEQFF.

This clonotype was recorded a few times. This sequence joins TRBV14 and TRBJ1-2; 7 bases map to TRBD1. Germline V gene sequence: CDR1 SGHDN, CDR2 FVKESK. Losses at the gene ends were 0 bases for V and 4 bases for J; bases not matched to a gene: 5. The CDR3 spans 15 residues. The CDR3 here is CASSQDLQGRYGYTF. DNA for the CDR3: TGTGCCAGCAGCCAAGATCTACAGGGGCGCTATGGCTACACCTTC.

J is TRBJ1-1 and V is TRBV19; D is uncertain. V was cut by 7 bases and J by 1 base, with 10 bases left in between. Germline CDR1 and CDR2: LNHDA and SQIVND (reference sequence). This CDR3 region has 13 residues. CDR3 sequence: CASTPLANTEAFF. Written as DNA, the CDR3 is TGTGCCAGTACTCCCCTTGCGAACACTGAAGCTTTCTTT.

This clonotype was seen a few times. The rearrangement uses TRBV9 and TRBJ2-1; tentatively, D is TRBD2 (7 bases). From germline, CDR1 is SGDLS and CDR2 YYNGEE. The length of the CDR3 is 15 residues. V dropped 3 bases and J dropped 6 bases, with 16 bases sitting between them. The CDR3 nucleotides read TGTGCCAGCAGCGCCTTGGGGGGGGCGAGCAATGAGCAGTTCTTC. Translated, it gives CASSALGGASNEQFF.

This clonotype was observed a few times. The rearrangement uses TRBV6-2 or TRBV6-3 and TRBJ1-2, with D tentatively TRBD1 (6 bases). The CDR3 length is 14 residues. Trimming removed 4 bases at V and 8 bases at J, with 17 bases between. Germline V gives CDR1 MNHEY, CDR2 SVGEGT. CDR3 sequence: CASSLLGTGGGYTF. The CDR3 bases are TGTGCCAGCAGTTTGCTGGGGACGGGGGGCGGCTACACCTTC.

This clonotype appeared many times. The chain carries TRBV28 and TRBJ1-1; D remains unclear. Germline V gene data show CDR1 as MDHEN and CDR2 as SYDVKM. The CDR3 sequence is 14 residues long. V was cut by 6 bases and J by 6 bases, with 17 bases left in between. CDR3 protein: CASSPSRRAAEAFF. Here the CDR3 DNA reads TGTGCCAGCAGCCCCAGTCGGAGGGCCGCTGAAGCTTTCTTT.

The V call is TRBV11-2, the J call TRBJ2-3, with 9 bases identical to TRBD1. V lost 0 bases, J lost 2 bases, and 6 bases stayed unmatched. Germline V lookup: CDR1 SGHAT, CDR2 FQNNGV. The CDR3 extends over 17 amino acids. DNA of the CDR3: TGTGCCAGCAGCTTAGAAGGGACAGGGTTATTCACAGATACGCAGTATTTT. Its translation: CASSLEGTGLFTDTQYF. Variable domain in full (rest from reference TRBV11-2 and TRBJ2-3): EAGVAQSPRYKIIEKRQSVAFWCNPISGHATLYWYQQILGQGPKLLIQFQNNGVVDDSQLPKDRFSAERLKGVDSTLKIQPAKLEDSAVYLCASSLEGTGLFTDTQYFGPGTRLTVL.

The chain carries TRBV28 and TRBJ1-1, with a weak D call TRBD1 (5 bases). Germline V gene lookup returns CDR1 MDHEN and CDR2 SYDVKM. CDR3 length: 18 amino acids. V lost 6 bases, J lost 1 base, and 24 bases lay in between. The CDR3 DNA sequence: TGTGCCAGCAGCCCTGCGGGGTCGGGCGGGGCTTGGAACACTGAAGCTTTCTTT. This translates into CASSPAGSGGAWNTEAFF.

In this sample, this clonotype turned up many times. V usage is TRBV7-9 and J usage is TRBJ1-1; D remains unclear. The CDR3 runs to 11 residues. The germline V and J ends were trimmed by 1 base and 7 bases, with 4 bases remaining between them. CDR1 is SEHNR and CDR2 is FQNEAQ in the germline V gene (reference sequence). The CDR3 region is CASSLEGEAFF. The CDR3 DNA sequence: TGTGCCAGCAGCTTAGAGGGTGAAGCTTTCTTT.

Many counts were recorded for this clonotype. The chain employs TRBV6-1 and TRBJ2-5; 9 bases are a match to TRBD1. The CDR3 totals 16 residues. Germline CDR1 and CDR2: MNHNS and SASEGT. The junction had 7 bases not matched to a gene; V was cut back by 0 bases and J by 5 bases. CDR3: CASSEAPGQGSETQYF. The CDR3 nucleotides are TGTGCCAGCAGTGAAGCGCCGGGACAGGGATCGGAGACCCAGTACTTC.